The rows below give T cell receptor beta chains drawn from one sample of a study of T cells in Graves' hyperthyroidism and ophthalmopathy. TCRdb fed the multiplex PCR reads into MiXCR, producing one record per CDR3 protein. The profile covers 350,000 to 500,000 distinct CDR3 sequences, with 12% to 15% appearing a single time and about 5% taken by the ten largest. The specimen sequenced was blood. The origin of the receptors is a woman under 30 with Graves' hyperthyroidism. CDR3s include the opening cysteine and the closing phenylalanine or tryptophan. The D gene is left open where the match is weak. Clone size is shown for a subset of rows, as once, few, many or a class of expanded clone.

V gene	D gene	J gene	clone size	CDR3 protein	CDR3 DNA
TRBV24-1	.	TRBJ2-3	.	CATSDTDTQYF	TGTGCCACCAGTGATACAGATACGCAGTATTTT
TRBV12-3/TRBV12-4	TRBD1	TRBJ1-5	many	CASSRLGQGVQPQHF	TGTGCCAGCAGCCGCCTGGGACAGGGTGTTCAGCCCCAGCATTTT
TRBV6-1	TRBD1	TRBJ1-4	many	CASSLQGTIGNEKLFF	TGTGCCAGCAGCCTACAGGGGACCATCGGTAATGAAAAACTGTTTTTT
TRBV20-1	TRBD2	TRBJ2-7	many	CSGTSGSDEQYF	TGCAGTGGGACTAGCGGGAGTGATGAGCAGTACTTC
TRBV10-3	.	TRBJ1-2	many	CAITKDLAGGYTF	TGTGCCATCACGAAGGACCTCGCGGGGGGCTACACCTTC
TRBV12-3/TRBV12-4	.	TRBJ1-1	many	CASSFQGNTEAFF	TGTGCCAGCAGTTTTCAGGGGAACACTGAAGCTTTCTTT
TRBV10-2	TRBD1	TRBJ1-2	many	CASSADRVLGYTF	TGCGCCAGCAGCGCTGACAGGGTACTTGGCTACACCTTC
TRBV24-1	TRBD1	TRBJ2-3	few	CATGEDRAPDTQYF	TGTGCCACTGGCGAGGACAGGGCCCCAGATACGCAGTATTTT
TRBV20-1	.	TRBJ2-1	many	CSARESWTYNEQFF	TGCAGTGCTAGGGAATCTTGGACCTACAATGAGCAGTTCTTC
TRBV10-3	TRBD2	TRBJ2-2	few	CAISGLAGVRMGNTGELFF	TGTGCCATCAGTGGACTAGCGGGAGTAAGGATGGGGAACACCGGGGAGCTGTTTTTT
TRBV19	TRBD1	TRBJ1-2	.	CASSIERSGTGRYGYTF	TGTGCCAGTAGTATAGAAAGGTCGGGGACAGGGCGATATGGCTACACCTTC
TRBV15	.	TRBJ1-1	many	CATSRTQETEAFF	TGTGCCACCAGCAGAACACAGGAGACTGAAGCTTTCTTT
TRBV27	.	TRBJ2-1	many	CASSPEQGWDEQFF	TGTGCCAGCAGTCCGGAACAGGGATGGGATGAGCAGTTCTTC
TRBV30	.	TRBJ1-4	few	CAWSETGRVEKLFF	TGTGCCTGGAGCGAAACAGGGCGGGTTGAAAAACTGTTTTTT
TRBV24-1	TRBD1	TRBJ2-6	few	CATSPGQGSSGANVLTF	TGTGCCACCAGTCCGGGACAGGGGAGCTCTGGGGCCAACGTCCTGACTTTC
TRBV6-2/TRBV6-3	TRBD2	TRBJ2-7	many	CASSYGTSDFEQYF	TGTGCCAGCAGTTACGGGACTAGCGATTTCGAGCAGTACTTC
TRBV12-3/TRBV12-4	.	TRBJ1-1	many	CASSLVLSVSEAFF	TGTGCCAGCAGTTTAGTGTTGTCAGTTAGTGAAGCTTTCTTT
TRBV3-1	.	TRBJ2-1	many	CASSQDWSSYNEQFF	TGTGCCAGCAGCCAAGATTGGTCTTCCTACAATGAGCAGTTCTTC
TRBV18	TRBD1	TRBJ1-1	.	CASSLRQGYNTEAFF	TGTGCCAGCTCACTCCGACAGGGGTATAATACTGAAGCTTTCTTT
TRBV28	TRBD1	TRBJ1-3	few	CASRLQGRGPFSGNTIYF	TGTGCCAGCAGGCTACAGGGGCGCGGACCGTTCTCTGGAAACACCATATATTTT
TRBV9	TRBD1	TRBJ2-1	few	CASSSPGQGFYNEQFF	TGTGCCAGCAGCTCTCCCGGACAGGGGTTCTACAATGAGCAGTTCTTC
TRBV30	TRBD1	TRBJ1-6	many	CAWRALNDRGISSYNSPLHF	TGTGCCTGGAGGGCGCTCAATGACAGGGGGATCAGCTCCTATAATTCACCCCTCCACTTT
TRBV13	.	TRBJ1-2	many	CASSPIPGMGGYTF	TGTGCCAGCAGCCCCATACCAGGGATGGGGGGCTACACCTTC
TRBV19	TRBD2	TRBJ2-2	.	CASSNLAGPHPDVIPSSGELFF	TGTGCCAGTAGCAATCTAGCGGGACCACACCCCGACGTGATACCATCGTCCGGGGAGCTGTTTTTT
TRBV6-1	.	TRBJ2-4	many	CASSSERNIQYF	TGTGCCAGCAGTTCGGAAAGAAACATTCAGTACTTC
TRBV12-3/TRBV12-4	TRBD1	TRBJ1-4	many	CASSLGDRDGEKLFF	TGTGCCAGCAGCTTAGGCGACAGGGATGGCGAAAAACTGTTTTTT
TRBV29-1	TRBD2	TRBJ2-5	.	CSVDSGRATETQYF	TGCAGCGTTGACAGCGGGAGGGCCACAGAGACCCAGTACTTC
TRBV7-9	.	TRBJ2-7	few	CASSPQLGVGYEQYF	TGTGCCAGCAGCCCGCAGCTTGGAGTGGGGTACGAGCAGTACTTC
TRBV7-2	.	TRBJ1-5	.	CASSPRAGNQPQHF	TGTGCCAGCAGCCCCAGGGCCGGCAATCAGCCCCAGCATTTT
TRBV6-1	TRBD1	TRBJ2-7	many	CASSPGQGTEQYF	TGTGCCAGCAGTCCGGGACAGGGTACCGAGCAGTACTTC
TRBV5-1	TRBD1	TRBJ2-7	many	CASSSIGQGAREQYF	TGCGCCAGCAGCTCGATCGGACAGGGGGCGCGCGAGCAGTACTTC
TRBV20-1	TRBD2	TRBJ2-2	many	CSARKREGTGELFF	TGCAGTGCTAGGAAGCGGGAGGGCACCGGGGAGCTGTTTTTT
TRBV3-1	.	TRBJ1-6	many	CASSQDWTLHF	TGTGCCAGCAGCCAAGATTGGACCCTCCACTTT
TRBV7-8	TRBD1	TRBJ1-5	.	CASSPQEIRDSHQPQHF	TGTGCCAGCAGCCCCCAGGAAATCCGGGACAGTCATCAGCCCCAGCATTTT
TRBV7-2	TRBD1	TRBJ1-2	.	CASSEDRAYGYTF	TGTGCCAGCAGTGAAGACAGGGCCTATGGCTACACCTTC
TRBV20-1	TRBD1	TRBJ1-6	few	CSAPGKGGRSPLHF	TGCAGTGCCCCGGGAAAAGGGGGCCGTTCACCCCTCCACTTT
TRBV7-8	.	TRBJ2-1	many	CASSFLGGLTLYYNEQFF	TGTGCCAGCAGCTTTTTAGGGGGGCTCACACTCTATTACAATGAGCAGTTCTTC
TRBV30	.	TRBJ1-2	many	CAWSSASEGSYGYTF	TGTGCCTGGAGTTCTGCTTCCGAGGGCAGCTATGGCTACACCTTC
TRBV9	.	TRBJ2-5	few	CASSARGGGETQYF	TGTGCCAGCAGCGCGAGAGGGGGGGGGGAGACCCAGTACTTC
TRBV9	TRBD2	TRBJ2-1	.	CASSVVSSGSYNEQFF	TGTGCCAGCAGCGTAGTATCTAGCGGGTCCTACAATGAGCAGTTCTTC
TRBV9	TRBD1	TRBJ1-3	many	CASSQSGTAVGNTIYF	TGTGCCAGCAGCCAGAGTGGGACAGCCGTCGGAAACACCATATATTTT
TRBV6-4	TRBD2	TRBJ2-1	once	CASSEEGGLAGVGFNEQFF	TGTGCCAGCAGTGAAGAAGGAGGACTAGCGGGAGTGGGCTTCAATGAGCAGTTCTTC
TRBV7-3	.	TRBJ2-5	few	CASSLTFGKGGETQYF	TGTGCCAGCAGCTTAACGTTTGGTAAAGGGGGAGAGACCCAGTACTTC
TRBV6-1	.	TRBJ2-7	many	CASSLQGRPYEQYF	TGTGCCAGCAGTTTACAGGGGAGGCCCTACGAGCAGTACTTC
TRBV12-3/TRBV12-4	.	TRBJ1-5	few	CASNPGSSNQPQHF	TGTGCCAGCAACCCGGGGAGCTCCAATCAGCCCCAGCATTTT
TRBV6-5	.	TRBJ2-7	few	CASSYPTTDEQYF	TGTGCCAGCAGTTACCCAACCACCGACGAGCAGTACTTC
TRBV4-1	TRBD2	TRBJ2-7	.	CASSQDPAGGYEQYF	TGCGCCAGCAGCCAAGACCCCGCGGGAGGGTACGAGCAGTACTTC
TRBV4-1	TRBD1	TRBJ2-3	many	CASSQPSRDRGDTQYF	TGCGCCAGCAGCCAACCGTCCCGGGACAGGGGAGATACGCAGTATTTT
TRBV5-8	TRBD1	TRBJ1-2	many	CASSSSGTEDGYTF	TGTGCCAGCAGCAGTTCCGGGACAGAAGATGGCTACACCTTC
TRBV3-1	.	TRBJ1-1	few	CASSQAEVMNTEAFF	TGTGCCAGCAGCCAAGCGGAGGTGATGAACACTGAAGCTTTCTTT
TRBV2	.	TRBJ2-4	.	CASRDSQNIQYF	TGTGCCAGCAGGGATAGCCAGAACATTCAGTACTTC